The 25 T cell receptor beta chains presented below share a single source sample, sequenced in a study of regulatory T cells in long-lasting Graves disease. Described time point: newly diagnosed GD, antithyroid drugs for less than 3 months. Construction of the TCR library relied on RNA isolated from PBMCs. Building the TCR beta libraries relied on iRepertoire HTBI primers, and CDR3 regions underwent Arm-PCR. One entry per CDR3 protein results from TCRdb running MiXCR on the multiplex PCR reads. This sample has about 470,000 distinct CDR3 sequences, with about 17% found just once. The same sample was also studied in work on T cells in Graves' hyperthyroidism and ophthalmopathy.

Sequencing was performed on peripheral blood mononuclear cells (PBMCs), taken at new diagnosis, from a patient treated with antithyroid drugs. Receptors originate from a man aged 40-50 years with Graves disease.

This clonotype was seen repeatedly, ten times or more. V is TRBV3-1 and J is TRBJ2-2; no reliable D call. V shed 4 bases and J shed 3 bases, with 6 bases lying between them. The germline V gene encodes CDR1 LGHDT and CDR2 YNNKEL (reference sequence). The length of the CDR3 is 13 residues. CDR3 nucleotides: TGTGCCAGCAGCCCGCCTCACACCGGGGAGCTGTTTTTT. As protein: CASSPPHTGELFF.

This clonotype was seen repeatedly, ten times or more. This sequence joins TRBV12-3 or TRBV12-4 and TRBJ2-1, with D maybe TRBD2 (5 bases). This CDR3 has 14 amino acids. Trimming pared 6 bases from V and 1 base from J, leaving 10 bases between. The CDR3 sequence is CASSFGGSYNEQFF. CDR3 coding DNA: TGTGCCAGCAGCTTCGGAGGTTCCTACAATGAGCAGTTCTTC.

At least ten counts were recorded for this clonotype. The V gene is TRBV20-1, the J gene TRBJ2-7; a possible D gene is TRBD2 (7 bases). Germline loops: CDR1 DFQATT, CDR2 SNEGSKA (reference sequence). The V end lost 5 bases, the J end lost 0 bases, and 17 bases lay between the germline ends. The CDR3 length is 15 residues. The CDR3 loop reads CSALGGGLNSYEQYF. The DNA for the CDR3 is TGCAGTGCTTTGGGGGGGGGGCTAAACTCCTACGAGCAGTACTTC.

This clonotype was seen ten or more times. The chain carries TRBV5-1 and TRBJ2-7; D unclear. The CDR3 is 14 amino acids. Trimming stripped 1 base from V and 0 bases from J, with 8 bases between. Germline V gives CDR1 SGHRS, CDR2 YFSETQ. In DNA, the CDR3 is TGCGCCAGCAGCTTGACGGGCCCCTCCTACGAGCAGTACTTC. It yields the protein CASSLTGPSYEQYF. Based on the CDR3 plus reference TRBV5-1 and TRBJ2-7, the full variable domain is KAGVTQTPRYLIKTRGQQVTLSCSPISGHRSVSWYQQTPGQGLQFLFEYFSETQRNKGNFPGRFSGRQFSNSRSEMNVSTLELGDSALYLCASSLTGPSYEQYFGPGTRLTVT.

This clonotype was seen many times. In DNA, the CDR3 is TGTGCCAGCAGCCTAAGTAGGGAAGAGGCCTCTCTAGGCACAGATACGCAGTATTTT. This translates into CASSLSREEASLGTDTQYF. The chain recombines TRBV7-2 with TRBJ2-3; D not certain. The length of the CDR3 is 19 residues. Trimming took 5 bases from V and 1 from J, leaving 25 bases between them. Germline V lookup: CDR1 SGHTA, CDR2 FQGNSA.

This clonotype turned up a few times. This chain joins TRBV5-6 and TRBJ2-5, with D tentatively TRBD2 (5 bases). The CDR3 consists of 13 residues. Between the trimmed V and J ends, which lost 4 bases and 7 bases, there was a span of 14 bases. Germline CDR1 is SGHDT and CDR2 is YYEEEE. In DNA form, the CDR3 reads TGTGCCAGCAGCCAAGACGGGGTGGCGACCCAGTACTTC. This translates into CASSQDGVATQYF.

This clonotype was seen just once. This rearrangement joins TRBV6-1 to TRBJ2-7, with D possibly TRBD2 on 6 matching bases. Germline V gene sequence: CDR1 MNHNS, CDR2 SASEGT. The CDR3 has 13 amino acids. V was cut by 10 bases and J by 3 bases, with 16 bases left in between. CDR3 protein: CATAIAAFYEQYF. For the CDR3, the DNA is TGTGCCACCGCAATAGCGGCATTCTACGAGCAGTACTTC.

This clonotype was found many times. The gene calls are TRBV7-2 and TRBJ2-3, with 9 bases aligning to TRBD2. Germline CDR1 SGHTA, CDR2 FQGNSA. V was clipped by 7 bases and J by 1 base; unmatched bases: 9. CDR3 length: 16 amino acids. The CDR3, as DNA: TGTGCCAGCACCCAGAGCCTAGCGGGGCGCACAGATACGCAGTATTTT. It encodes CASTQSLAGRTDTQYF.

The chain employs TRBV10-2 and TRBJ2-3, with 10 bases identical to TRBD2. This CDR3 is 17 amino acids long. The germline CDR1 and CDR2 sequences are WSHSY and SAAADI. Losses at the gene ends were 5 bases for V and 0 bases for J; bases not matched to a gene: 8. The CDR3: CASSKRRLAGSTDTQYF. For the CDR3, the DNA is TGCGCCAGCAGTAAGAGGCGACTAGCGGGCAGCACAGATACGCAGTATTTT.

This clonotype has at least ten counts. The V call is TRBV28, the J call TRBJ2-3; the D gene is possibly TRBD1 (7 bases). The ends were cut back, 2 bases at V and 2 bases at J, with 14 bases in the middle. The CDR3 runs to 16 residues. CDR1 is MDHEN, CDR2 SYDVKM, per germline. The CDR3 is CASSLKTGRSTDTQYF. The CDR3 DNA follows: TGTGCCAGCAGTTTAAAGACAGGGAGGTCCACAGATACGCAGTATTTT.

On this clonotype itself: A much larger clone lies a single base off, so this may be a read error. This chain uses TRBV20-1 with TRBJ2-7; D possibly corresponds to TRBD2 (6 bases). This CDR3 spans 14 amino acids. V dropped 3 bases and J dropped 7 bases, with 19 bases sitting between them. The germline CDR1 and CDR2 sequences are DFQATT and SNEGSKA (reference sequence). CDR3 DNA: TGCAGTGCTAGCTGGAGGGGCGACTACAATGAGCAGTACTTC. This translates into CSASWRGDYNEQYF.

The chain joins TRBV10-3 to TRBJ1-3; 10 bases are a match to TRBD1. Germline CDR1 ENHRY, CDR2 SYGVKD. Trimming removed 7 bases from V and 1 base from J; junction bases left unmatched: 4. The CDR3 has 15 amino acids. CDR3 in amino acids: CAIKGTGASGNTIYF. CDR3 nucleotides: TGTGCCATCAAGGGGACAGGGGCTTCTGGAAACACCATATATTTT.

At least ten counts were recorded for this clonotype. The V gene is TRBV2, the J gene TRBJ2-5; maybe TRBD1 (5 bases). This CDR3 has 16 amino acids. CDR1 and CDR2 from the germline V gene are SNHLY and FYNNEI. Trimming cost V 5 bases and J 0 bases, with 16 bases left between them. The CDR3 coding sequence is TGTGCCAGCAGTTCGGACACTTCAAGGGACCAAGAGACCCAGTACTTC. Translated, it gives CASSSDTSRDQETQYF.

This clonotype was seen only a few times. The genes are TRBV30 and TRBJ1-1; D is undetermined. There are 13 residues in the CDR3. Germline values: CDR1 GTSNPN, CDR2 SVGIG (reference sequence). V lost 3 bases to trimming and J lost 3 bases, with 11 bases between them. CDR3 sequence (DNA): TGTGCCTGGAGGTTACGGTCCGACACTGAAGCTTTCTTT. Amino acid sequence: CAWRLRSDTEAFF.

This clonotype appeared many times. The CDR3 DNA is TGTGCCACCAGCCCGGGGTCGGGCAGCCACAATGAGCAGTTCTTC. Protein sequence: CATSPGSGSHNEQFF. This sequence joins TRBV24-1 and TRBJ2-1; D may be TRBD2 (5 bases). The CDR3 runs 15 residues. Germline CDR1 KGHDR, CDR2 SFDVKD. The V end was cut by 7 bases, the J end by 5 bases, with 17 bases between.

The sample holds a few counts of this clonotype. V gene TRBV7-2 combines with J gene TRBJ1-2; 7 bases align to TRBD1. This CDR3 region has 13 residues. V lost 5 bases and J lost 7; bases outside the gene matches: 7. The germline V gene has CDR1 SGHTA and CDR2 FQGNSA. CDR3 residues: CASSDRVRVGYTF. CDR3 nucleotides: TGTGCCAGCAGCGACAGGGTAAGGGTTGGCTACACCTTC.

This clonotype has just a few counts. The chain links TRBV6-5 to TRBJ1-6; 9 positions match TRBD1. V trimming: 2 bases; J trimming: 7 bases; junction bases outside the gene matches: 6. Germline V gene data show CDR1 as MNHEY and CDR2 as SVGAGI. The CDR3 covers 16 residues. The CDR3 sequence: CASSYLTGGENSPLHF. In DNA, the CDR3 is TGTGCCAGCAGTTACCTGACAGGGGGAGAGAATTCACCCCTCCACTTT.

V is TRBV20-1 and J is TRBJ2-1, with 10 bases aligning to TRBD2. The CDR3 consists of 13 residues. V was pared by 4 bases and J by 7 bases, with 4 bases of the junction left unmatched. Germline-derived CDR1 and CDR2 are DFQATT and SNEGSKA (reference sequence). The DNA of the CDR3 is TGCAGTGCTATAGCGGGAGGTTGGAATGAGCAGTTCTTC. Protein sequence: CSAIAGGWNEQFF.

This clonotype appeared a few times. The chain is built from TRBV28 and TRBJ1-5, with no clear D. Trimming removed 1 base from V and 7 bases from J, with 11 bases in between. The CDR3 is 14 amino acids. CDR1 is MDHEN, CDR2 SYDVKM, per germline. DNA of the CDR3: TGTGCCAGCAGTTTATCCCAGCTGGGGCAGCCCCAGCATTTT. Its translation: CASSLSQLGQPQHF.

Regarding this clonotype: This may arise from a read error, as a much more abundant clone is one base away. This sequence joins TRBV19 and TRBJ1-1; 9 bases are shared with TRBD1. Per the germline V gene, CDR1 is LNHDA and CDR2 is SQIVND (reference sequence). This CDR3 is built from 16 residues. CDR3 sequence reads: CVSSQEGTGFNTEAFF. The CDR3 nucleotides read TGTGTCAGTAGTCAAGAAGGGACAGGGTTCAACACTGAAGCTTTCTTT.

The chain employs TRBV14 and TRBJ2-3; 8 nucleotides agree with TRBD1. Germline-derived CDR1 and CDR2 are SGHDN and FVKESK. The CDR3 spans 15 residues. Losses at the gene ends were 0 bases for V and 3 bases for J; bases not matched to a gene: 2. The CDR3 bases are TGTGCCAGCAGCCAAGACCACAGGGGGACAGATACGCAGTATTTT. This gives the protein CASSQDHRGTDTQYF.

This clonotype was seen many times. This chain joins TRBV6-2 or TRBV6-3 and TRBJ2-6; D is perhaps TRBD1 (6 bases). This CDR3 contains 17 residues. Germline loops: CDR1 MNHEY, CDR2 SVGEGT. Trimming removed 2 bases at V and 0 bases at J, with 11 bases between. This CDR3 is CASSYTGHSSGANVLTF. Here the CDR3 DNA reads TGTGCCAGCAGTTACACAGGGCATAGCTCTGGGGCCAACGTCCTGACTTTC.

The gene calls are TRBV6-4 and TRBJ2-3, with a weak D call TRBD1 (5 bases). Germline-derived CDR1 and CDR2 are MRHNA and SNTAGT. This CDR3 has 15 amino acids. V was trimmed by 5 bases and J by 1 base, leaving 13 bases between them. The CDR3 loop reads CASSYPREGTDTQYF. CDR3 nucleotides: TGTGCCAGCAGTTACCCCAGGGAAGGCACAGATACGCAGTATTTT.

This clonotype was picked up many times. The CDR3 reads CAWSNLDRAYNEQFF. The CDR3 coding sequence is TGTGCCTGGAGTAACCTTGACAGGGCCTACAATGAGCAGTTCTTC. The rearrangement joins TRBV30 to TRBJ2-1; the match to TRBD1 covers 7 bases. CDR3 length equals 15 residues. J gave up 2 bases and V 2 bases, and 6 bases lay outside the gene matches. Germline CDR1 and CDR2: GTSNPN and SVGIG (reference sequence).

This clonotype has more than one count but fewer than ten. The chain recombines TRBV4-1 with TRBJ1-2; D not resolved. The CDR3 has 14 amino acids. Germline CDR1 is MGHRA and CDR2 is YSYEKL. V lost 3 bases to trimming and J lost 4 bases, with 12 bases between them. The CDR3 sequence is CASSQGRASYGYTF. For the CDR3, the DNA is TGCGCCAGCAGCCAGGGGAGGGCATCCTATGGCTACACCTTC.